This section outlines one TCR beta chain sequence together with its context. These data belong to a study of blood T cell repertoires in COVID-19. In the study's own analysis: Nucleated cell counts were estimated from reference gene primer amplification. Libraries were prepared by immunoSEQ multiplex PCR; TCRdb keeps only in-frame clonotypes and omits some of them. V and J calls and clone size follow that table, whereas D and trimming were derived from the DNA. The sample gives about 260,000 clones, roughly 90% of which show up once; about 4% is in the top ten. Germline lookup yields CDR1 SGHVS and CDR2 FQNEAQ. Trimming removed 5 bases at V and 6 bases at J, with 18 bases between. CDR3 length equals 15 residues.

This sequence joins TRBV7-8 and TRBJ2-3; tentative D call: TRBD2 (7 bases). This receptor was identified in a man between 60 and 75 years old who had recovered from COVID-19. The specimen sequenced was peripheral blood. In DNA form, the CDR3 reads TGTGCCAGCAGCCTCCGGTGGGGGGGGCAGGATACGCAGTATTTT. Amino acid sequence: CASSLRWGGQDTQYF.